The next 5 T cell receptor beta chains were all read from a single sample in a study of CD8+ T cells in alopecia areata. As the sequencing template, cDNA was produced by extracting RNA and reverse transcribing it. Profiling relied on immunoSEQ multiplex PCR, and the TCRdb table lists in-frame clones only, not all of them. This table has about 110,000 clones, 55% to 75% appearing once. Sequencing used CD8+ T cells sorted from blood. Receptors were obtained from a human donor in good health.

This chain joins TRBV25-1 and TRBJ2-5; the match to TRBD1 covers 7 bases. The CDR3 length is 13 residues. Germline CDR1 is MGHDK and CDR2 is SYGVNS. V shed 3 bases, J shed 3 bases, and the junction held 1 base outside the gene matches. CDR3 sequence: CASSDGTEETQYF. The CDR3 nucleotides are TGTGCCAGCAGTGATGGGACAGAAGAGACCCAGTACTTC. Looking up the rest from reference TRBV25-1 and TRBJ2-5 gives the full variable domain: EADIYQTPRYLVIGTGKKITLECSQTMGHDKMYWYQQDPGMELHLIHYSYGVNSTEKGDLSSESTVSRIRTEHFPLTLESARPSHTSQYLCASSDGTEETQYFGPGTRLLVL.

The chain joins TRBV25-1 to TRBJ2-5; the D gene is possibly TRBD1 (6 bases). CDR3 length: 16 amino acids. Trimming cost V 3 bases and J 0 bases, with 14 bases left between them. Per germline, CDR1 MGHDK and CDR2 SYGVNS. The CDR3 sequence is CASSDPQTGNQETQYF. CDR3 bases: TGTGCCAGCAGTGACCCTCAAACAGGGAACCAAGAGACCCAGTACTTC.

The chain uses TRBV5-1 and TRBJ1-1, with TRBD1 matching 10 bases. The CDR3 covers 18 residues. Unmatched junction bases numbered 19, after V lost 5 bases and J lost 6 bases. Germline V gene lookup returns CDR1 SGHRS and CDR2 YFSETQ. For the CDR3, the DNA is TGCGCCAGCAGACCTGGGTATTGGGGACAGGGGAAGTCCGCTGAAGCTTTCTTT. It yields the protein CASRPGYWGQGKSAEAFF.

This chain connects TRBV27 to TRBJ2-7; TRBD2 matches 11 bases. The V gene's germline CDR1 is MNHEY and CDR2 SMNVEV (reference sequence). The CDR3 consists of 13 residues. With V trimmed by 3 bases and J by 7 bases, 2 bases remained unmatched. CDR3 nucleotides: TGTGCCAGCAGTTTGACTAGCGGGGAGGAGCAGTACTTC. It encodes CASSLTSGEEQYF.

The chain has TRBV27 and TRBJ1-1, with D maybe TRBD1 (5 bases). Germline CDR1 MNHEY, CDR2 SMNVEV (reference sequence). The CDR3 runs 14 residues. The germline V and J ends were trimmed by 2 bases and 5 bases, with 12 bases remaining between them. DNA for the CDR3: TGTGCCAGCAGTTTAACAGGCCCCGGGACTGAAGCTTTCTTT. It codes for CASSLTGPGTEAFF.